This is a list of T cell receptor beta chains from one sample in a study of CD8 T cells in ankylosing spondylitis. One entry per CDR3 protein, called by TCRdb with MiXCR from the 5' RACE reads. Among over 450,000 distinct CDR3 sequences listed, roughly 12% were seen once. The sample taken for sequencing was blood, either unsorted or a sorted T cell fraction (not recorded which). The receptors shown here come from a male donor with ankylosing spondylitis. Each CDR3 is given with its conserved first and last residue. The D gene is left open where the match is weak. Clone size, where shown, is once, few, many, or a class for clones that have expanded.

TGTGCCAGCAGTTTGACAGGGGAAGATACGCAGTATTTT CASSLTGEDTQYF TRBJ2-3 TRBV27 TRBD1 many
TGTGCCAGCAGCTCGGGCGTTCAGACCCAGTACTTC CASSSGVQTQYF TRBJ2-5 TRBV7-9 NA few
TGTGCCAGCTCACGGGAAGGCCCACCGCTGTTTTTT CASSREGPPLFF TRBJ2-2 TRBV18 NA NA
TGCAGTGCTTTCCAGGATCCGGAGAATCAGCCCCAGCATTTT CSAFQDPENQPQHF TRBJ1-5 TRBV20-1 NA NA
TGTGCCAGCAGCTTCGGGACAGGGGCTACCGGGGAGCTGTTTTTT CASSFGTGATGELFF TRBJ2-2 TRBV9 TRBD1 NA
TGTGCCAGCAGTTTAGGACAGTCCCCCAGCACAGATACGCAGTATTTT CASSLGQSPSTDTQYF TRBJ2-3 TRBV27 NA many
TGTGCCAGCACGGGCGTCGGCGGGTCCTACGAGCAGTACTTC CASTGVGGSYEQYF TRBJ2-7 TRBV3-1 NA NA
TGCAGTGCTAAAAAAGGGCGAGCGGGAGTAAGGGATGAGCAGTTCTTC CSAKKGRAGVRDEQFF TRBJ2-1 TRBV20-1 TRBD2 NA
TGTGCCAGCAGCTTACGGGTCAATGAAAACGAGCAGTTCTTC CASSLRVNENEQFF TRBJ2-1 TRBV7-9 NA few
TGTGCCAGCAGAGTTCTAGACTACAATGAGCAGTTCTTC CASRVLDYNEQFF TRBJ2-1 TRBV6-1 NA few
TGCGCCAGCAGCTGGACAACACCGACCTCAGATACGCAGTATTTT CASSWTTPTSDTQYF TRBJ2-3 TRBV5-1 NA few
TGCAGTGCGCAAGGGGGGTTCAGAACCAATCAGCCCCAGCATTTT CSAQGGFRTNQPQHF TRBJ1-5 TRBV20-1 NA NA
TGTGCCAGCAGCTCTCGCCCGACAGGCCATGGCTACACCTTC CASSSRPTGHGYTF TRBJ1-2 TRBV7-9 NA few
TGCGCCAGCAGCCCCACGGGACAAGGCACAGATACGCAGTATTTT CASSPTGQGTDTQYF TRBJ2-3 TRBV5-1 NA NA
TGTGCCAGCAGCCACGGACTAGCGGGAGGATCAGAGACCCAGTACTTC CASSHGLAGGSETQYF TRBJ2-5 TRBV11-3 TRBD2 few
TGCAGCGTTGGGAGGGATGGCAATCAGCCCCAGCATTTT CSVGRDGNQPQHF TRBJ1-5 TRBV29-1 NA many
TGCGCCAGCAGCTTGGAGGGGCAGGGAGAGACCCAGTACTTC CASSLEGQGETQYF TRBJ2-5 TRBV5-1 NA few
TGCGCCAGCAGCTTGGACGGGGCTGGTCAGCCCCAGCATTTT CASSLDGAGQPQHF TRBJ1-5 TRBV5-1 NA many
TGTGCCAGCGCCGAAAGGGAAAACTATGGCTACACCTTC CASAERENYGYTF TRBJ1-2 TRBV2 NA few
TGTGCCACCAGTGATTACAGTAACTATGGCTACACCTTC CATSDYSNYGYTF TRBJ1-2 TRBV24-1 NA few
TGTGCCAGCTCACGGCCGGGACAGAGAAACACCGGGGAGCTGTTTTTT CASSRPGQRNTGELFF TRBJ2-2 TRBV18 TRBD1 few
TGTGCCAGCAGCTTGGTGACTACCCCAGATACGCAGTATTTT CASSLVTTPDTQYF TRBJ2-3 TRBV5-6 NA few
TGTGCCAGCAGCCCCGGACTAGCGGGGATTGTAACCTACAATGAGCAGTTCTTC CASSPGLAGIVTYNEQFF TRBJ2-1 TRBV7-7 TRBD2 NA
TGCAGCCTGAGCGGTGTTGGAGGCACAGATACGCAGTATTTT CSLSGVGGTDTQYF TRBJ2-3 TRBV20-1 NA NA
TGCGCCAGCAGCTTGGCCTCCGAGAATGAGCAGTTCTTC CASSLASENEQFF TRBJ2-1 TRBV5-1 NA few
TGCGCCAGCAGCTTGGGCGAGACCCGGAACACCATATATTTT CASSLGETRNTIYF TRBJ1-3 TRBV5-1 NA NA
TGTGCCACCAGCAGAGACAGCCAAGAGACCCAGTACTTC CATSRDSQETQYF TRBJ2-5 TRBV15 NA NA
TGCAGCGTTGAACCGCAGGGAACCTACAATGAGCAGTTCTTC CSVEPQGTYNEQFF TRBJ2-1 TRBV29-1 NA few
TGTGCCAGCAGCTTACAGGGAAAGGAGACCCAGTACTTC CASSLQGKETQYF TRBJ2-5 TRBV7-9 NA NA
TGCGCCAGCAGCCCCAGACAGGGGGGGGACACCGGGGAGCTGTTTTTT CASSPRQGGDTGELFF TRBJ2-2 TRBV5-1 TRBD1 many
TGCAGTGCGGAGGGGGGGATGGAGACCCAGTACTTC CSAEGGMETQYF TRBJ2-5 TRBV20-1 NA few
TGTGCCAGCAGCCAAGATGGCCTAGCGGGACGCAATGAGCAGTTCTTC CASSQDGLAGRNEQFF TRBJ2-1 TRBV4-2 TRBD2 NA
TGTGCCAGCAGCTTACCTAGCGGCTACGAGCAGTACTTC CASSLPSGYEQYF TRBJ2-7 TRBV7-8 TRBD2 NA
TGTGCCAGTTCTACAGGGGTGGGTGCGGAGACCCAGTACTTC CASSTGVGAETQYF TRBJ2-5 TRBV19 TRBD1 once